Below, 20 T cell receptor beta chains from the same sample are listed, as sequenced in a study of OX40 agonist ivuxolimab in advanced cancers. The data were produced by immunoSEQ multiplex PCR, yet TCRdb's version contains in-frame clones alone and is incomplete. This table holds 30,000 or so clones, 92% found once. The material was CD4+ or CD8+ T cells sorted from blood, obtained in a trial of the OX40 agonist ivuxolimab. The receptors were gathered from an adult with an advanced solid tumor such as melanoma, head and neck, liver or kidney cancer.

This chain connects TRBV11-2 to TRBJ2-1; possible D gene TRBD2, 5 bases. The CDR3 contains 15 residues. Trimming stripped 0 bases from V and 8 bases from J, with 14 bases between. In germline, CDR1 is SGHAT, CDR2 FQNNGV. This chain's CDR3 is CASSLEWLAGHEQFF. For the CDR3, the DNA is TGTGCCAGCAGCTTAGAGTGGCTAGCTGGGCATGAGCAGTTCTTC.

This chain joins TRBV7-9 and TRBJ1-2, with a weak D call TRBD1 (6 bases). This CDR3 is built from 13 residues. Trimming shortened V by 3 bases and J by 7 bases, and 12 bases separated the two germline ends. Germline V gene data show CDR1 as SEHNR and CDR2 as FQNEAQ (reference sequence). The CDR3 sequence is CASSFLTGFGYTF. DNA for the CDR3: TGTGCCAGCAGCTTTTTGACAGGTTTTGGCTACACCTTC.

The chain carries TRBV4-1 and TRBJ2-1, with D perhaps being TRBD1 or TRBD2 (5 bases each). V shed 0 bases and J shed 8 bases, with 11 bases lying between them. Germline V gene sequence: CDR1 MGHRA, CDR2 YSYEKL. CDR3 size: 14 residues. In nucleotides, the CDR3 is TGCGCCAGCAGCCAAGAAAGAGGGACGGATGAGCAGTTCTTC. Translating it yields CASSQERGTDEQFF.

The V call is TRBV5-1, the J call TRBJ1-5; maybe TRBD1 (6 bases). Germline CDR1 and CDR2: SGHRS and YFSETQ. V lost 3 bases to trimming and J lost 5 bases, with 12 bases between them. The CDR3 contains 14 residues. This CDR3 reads CASSYRDTDQPQHF. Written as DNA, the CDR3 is TGCGCCAGCAGCTACCGGGACACCGATCAGCCCCAGCATTTT.

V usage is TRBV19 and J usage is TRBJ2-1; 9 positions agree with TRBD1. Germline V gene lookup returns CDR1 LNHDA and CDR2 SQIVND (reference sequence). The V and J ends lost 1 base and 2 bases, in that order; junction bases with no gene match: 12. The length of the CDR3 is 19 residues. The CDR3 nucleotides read TGTGCCAGTAGTATAGGGGCTACGAAGACAGGGGGACCCTACAATGAGCAGTTCTTC. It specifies CASSIGATKTGGPYNEQFF.

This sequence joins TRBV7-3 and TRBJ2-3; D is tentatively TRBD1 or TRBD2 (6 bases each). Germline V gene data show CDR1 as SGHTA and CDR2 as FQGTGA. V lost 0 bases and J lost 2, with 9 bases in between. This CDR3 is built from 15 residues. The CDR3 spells CASSLTGGPTDTQYF. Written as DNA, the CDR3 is TGTGCCAGCAGCTTAACGGGGGGCCCCACAGATACGCAGTATTTT.

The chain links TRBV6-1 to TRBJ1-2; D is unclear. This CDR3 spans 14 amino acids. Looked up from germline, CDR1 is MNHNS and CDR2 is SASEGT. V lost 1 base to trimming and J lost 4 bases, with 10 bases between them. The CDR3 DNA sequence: TGTGCCAGCAGTGAAGGTTGGCAGTTCTATGGCTACACCTTC. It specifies CASSEGWQFYGYTF.

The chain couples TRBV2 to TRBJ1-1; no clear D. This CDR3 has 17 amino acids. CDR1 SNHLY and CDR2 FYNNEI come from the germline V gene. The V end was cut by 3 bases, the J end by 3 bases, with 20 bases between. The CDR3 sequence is CASSDLAFTVGDTEAFF. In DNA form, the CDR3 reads TGTGCCAGCAGTGACCTGGCCTTCACGGTCGGTGACACTGAAGCTTTCTTT.

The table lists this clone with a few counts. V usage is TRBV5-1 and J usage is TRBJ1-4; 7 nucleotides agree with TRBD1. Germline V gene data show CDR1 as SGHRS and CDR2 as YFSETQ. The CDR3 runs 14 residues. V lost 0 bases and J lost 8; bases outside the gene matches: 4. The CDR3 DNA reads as TGCGCCAGCAGCTTGGGACAGGGCAGGGAAAAACTGTTTTTT. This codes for CASSLGQGREKLFF. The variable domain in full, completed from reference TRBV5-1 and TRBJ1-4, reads KAGVTQTPRYLIKTRGQQVTLSCSPISGHRSVSWYQQTPGQGLQFLFEYFSETQRNKGNFPGRFSGRQFSNSRSEMNVSTLELGDSALYLCASSLGQGREKLFFGSGTQLSVL.

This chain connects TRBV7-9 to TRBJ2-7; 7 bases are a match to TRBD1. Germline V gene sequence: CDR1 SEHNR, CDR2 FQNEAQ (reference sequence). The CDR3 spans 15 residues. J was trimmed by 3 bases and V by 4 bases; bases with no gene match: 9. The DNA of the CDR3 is TGTGCCAGCAGCTCCCTCGACAGGGCTTTCTACGAGCAGTACTTC. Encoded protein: CASSSLDRAFYEQYF.

The CDR3 spells CASSLLGATEAFF. The CDR3 DNA sequence: TGTGCCAGCAGCTTACTGGGGGCCACTGAAGCTTTCTTT. This chain joins TRBV7-3 and TRBJ1-1; a possible D gene is TRBD1 (6 bases). Trimming left V 2 bases short and J 4 bases short, with 8 bases between. The CDR3 length is 13 residues. Germline V gene data show CDR1 as SGHTA and CDR2 as FQGTGA.

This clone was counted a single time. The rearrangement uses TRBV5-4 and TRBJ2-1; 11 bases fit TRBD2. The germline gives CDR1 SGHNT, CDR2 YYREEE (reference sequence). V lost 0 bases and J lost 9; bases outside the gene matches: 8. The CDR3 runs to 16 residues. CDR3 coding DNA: TGTGCCAGCAGCTTGGAAGTACTAGCGGGAGTGGCTGAGCAGTTCTTC. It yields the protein CASSLEVLAGVAEQFF.

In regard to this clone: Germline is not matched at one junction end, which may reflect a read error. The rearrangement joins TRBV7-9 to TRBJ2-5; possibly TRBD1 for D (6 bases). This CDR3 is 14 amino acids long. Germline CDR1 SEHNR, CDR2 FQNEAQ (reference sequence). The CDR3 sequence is CASSSHRDQGTQYF. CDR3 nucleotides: TGTGCCAGCAGCTCCCACAGGGATCAAGGGACCCAGTACTTC.

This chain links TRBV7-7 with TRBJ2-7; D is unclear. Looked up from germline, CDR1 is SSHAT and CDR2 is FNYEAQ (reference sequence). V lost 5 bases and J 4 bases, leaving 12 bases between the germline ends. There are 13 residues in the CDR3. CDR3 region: CASSPGLSYEQYF. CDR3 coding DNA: TGTGCCAGCAGCCCTGGGCTATCATACGAGCAGTACTTC.

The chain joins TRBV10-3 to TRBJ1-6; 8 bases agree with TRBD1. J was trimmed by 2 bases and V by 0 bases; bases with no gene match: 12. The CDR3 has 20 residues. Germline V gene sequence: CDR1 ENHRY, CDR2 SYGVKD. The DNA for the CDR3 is TGTGCCATCAGTGAGTCGGGTTTGACAGGGGAGTTACCCTATAATTCACCCCTCCACTTT. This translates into CAISESGLTGELPYNSPLHF.

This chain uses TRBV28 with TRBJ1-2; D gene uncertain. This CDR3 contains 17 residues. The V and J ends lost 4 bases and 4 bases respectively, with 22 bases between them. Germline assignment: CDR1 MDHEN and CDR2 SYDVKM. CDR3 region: CASSSRRETQGPYGYTF. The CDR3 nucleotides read TGTGCCAGCAGTTCGAGGAGGGAAACCCAAGGGCCCTATGGCTACACCTTC.

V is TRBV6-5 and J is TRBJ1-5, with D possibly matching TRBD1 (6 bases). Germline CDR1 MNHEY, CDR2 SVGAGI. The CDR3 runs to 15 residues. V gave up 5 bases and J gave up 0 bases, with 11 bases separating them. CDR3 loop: CASSTTGDSNQPQHF. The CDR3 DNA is TGTGCCAGCAGTACGACAGGAGATAGCAATCAGCCCCAGCATTTT.

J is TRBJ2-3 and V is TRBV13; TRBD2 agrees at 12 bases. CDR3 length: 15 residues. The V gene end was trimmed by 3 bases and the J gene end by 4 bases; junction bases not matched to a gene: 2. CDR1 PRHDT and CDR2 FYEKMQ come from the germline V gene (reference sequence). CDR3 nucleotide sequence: TGTGCCAGCAGCTTCCCTAGCGGGGGGGCAGATACGCAGTATTTT. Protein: CASSFPSGGADTQYF. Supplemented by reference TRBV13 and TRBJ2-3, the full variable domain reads AAGVIQSPRHLIKEKRETATLKCYPIPRHDTVYWYQQGPGQDPQFLISFYEKMQSDKGSIPDRFSAQQFSDYHSELNMSSLELGDSALYFCASSFPSGGADTQYFGPGTRLTVL.

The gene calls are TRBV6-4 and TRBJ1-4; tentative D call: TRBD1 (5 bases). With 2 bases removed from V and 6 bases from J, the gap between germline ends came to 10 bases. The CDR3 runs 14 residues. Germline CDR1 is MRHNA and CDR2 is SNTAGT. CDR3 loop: CASSDGGADEKLFF. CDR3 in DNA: TGTGCCAGCAGTGACGGAGGGGCGGATGAAAAACTGTTTTTT.

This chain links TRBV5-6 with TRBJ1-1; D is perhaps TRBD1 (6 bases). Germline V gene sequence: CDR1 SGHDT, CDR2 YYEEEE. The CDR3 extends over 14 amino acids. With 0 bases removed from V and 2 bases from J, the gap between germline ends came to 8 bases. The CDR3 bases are TGTGCCAGCAGCTTGGCGGGGGCTAACACTGAAGCTTTCTTT. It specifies CASSLAGANTEAFF.